These 6 T cell receptor beta chains share one sample of origin, sequenced in a study of T cells in Graves' hyperthyroidism and ophthalmopathy. There were TCR beta CDR3 regions amplified from RNA transcripts. The study used the HTBI primer set for a first-round RT-PCR of the TCR CDR3. TCRdb used MiXCR to reprocess the multiplex PCR reads, holding one entry per CDR3 protein. Counted here are under 650,000 distinct CDR3 sequences, 15% to 20% occurring once; the ten biggest clones make up around 4%. Input material: blood. These receptors originate from a woman in her twenties or thirties with Graves' hyperthyroidism.

This clonotype was counted at least ten times. The J gene is TRBJ2-3, the V gene TRBV10-3, with 9 nucleotides matching TRBD2. Looked up from germline, CDR1 is ENHRY and CDR2 is SYGVKD. The CDR3 spans 17 residues. V lost 3 bases, J lost 2 bases, and 9 bases stayed unmatched. The CDR3 loop reads CAISDPGLALNTDTQYF. CDR3 coding DNA: TGTGCCATCAGTGACCCGGGACTAGCCCTCAACACAGATACGCAGTATTTT.

Ten or more counts support this clonotype. This rearrangement joins TRBV6-1 to TRBJ2-1, with D tentatively TRBD1 (6 bases). CDR3 length: 15 residues. Germline V gene lookup returns CDR1 MNHNS and CDR2 SASEGT. V lost 6 bases and J 6 bases, leaving 18 bases between the germline ends. The CDR3 spells CASSAFTGLGNEQFF. CDR3 coding DNA: TGTGCCAGCAGCGCCTTTACAGGGTTAGGCAATGAGCAGTTCTTC.

There are many counts of this clonotype. CDR3 DNA: TGCAGCGTTGTCGGGGATAGCACTGAAGCTTTCTTT. This translates into CSVVGDSTEAFF. The chain uses TRBV29-1 and TRBJ1-1; D unresolved. The V and J ends lost 4 bases and 4 bases respectively, with 10 bases between them. The CDR3 has 12 amino acids. Germline V lookup: CDR1 SQVTM, CDR2 ANQGSEA. Looking up the rest from reference TRBV29-1 and TRBJ1-1 gives the full variable domain: SAVISQKPSRDICQRGTSLTIQCQVDSQVTMMFWYRQQPGQSLTLIATANQGSEATYESGFVIDKFPISRPNLTFSTLTVSNMSPEDSSIYLCSVVGDSTEAFFGQGTRLTVV.

CDR3 amino acids: CSASNRGYNEQFF. The CDR3 coding sequence is TGCAGTGCTAGTAATAGGGGCTACAATGAGCAGTTCTTC. The J gene is TRBJ2-1, the V gene TRBV20-1; D is possibly TRBD1 (5 bases). V was shortened by 3 bases and J by 3 bases, with 9 bases between the two germline ends. This CDR3 spans 13 amino acids. Germline V gene sequence: CDR1 DFQATT, CDR2 SNEGSKA (reference sequence).

This clonotype was recorded at least ten times. V and J are TRBV14 and TRBJ2-7, with TRBD2 matching over 11 bases. The junction had 11 bases not matched to a gene; V was cut back by 4 bases and J by 3 bases. The CDR3 has 17 amino acids. Germline V gene data show CDR1 as SGHDN and CDR2 as FVKESK. The CDR3 DNA reads as TGTGCCAGCAGCCCACTAGCGGGAGATGGTGGAGGCTACGAGCAGTACTTC. This gives the protein CASSPLAGDGGGYEQYF.

This clonotype was detected many times. The chain joins TRBV3-1 to TRBJ1-1; the D gene is possibly TRBD1 (6 bases). Germline CDR1 LGHDT, CDR2 YNNKEL (reference sequence). CDR3 size: 12 residues. V shed 4 bases and J shed 10 bases, with 13 bases lying between them. This CDR3 reads CASSPQGLRAFF. Written as DNA, the CDR3 is TGTGCCAGCAGCCCCCAGGGGTTGAGAGCTTTCTTT. Full variable domain (rest looked up from reference TRBV3-1 and TRBJ1-1): DTAVSQTPKYLVTQMGNDKSIKCEQNLGHDTMYWYKQDSKKFLKIMFSYNNKELIINETVPNRFSPKSPDKAHLNLHINSLELGDSAVYFCASSPQGLRAFFGQGTRLTVV.